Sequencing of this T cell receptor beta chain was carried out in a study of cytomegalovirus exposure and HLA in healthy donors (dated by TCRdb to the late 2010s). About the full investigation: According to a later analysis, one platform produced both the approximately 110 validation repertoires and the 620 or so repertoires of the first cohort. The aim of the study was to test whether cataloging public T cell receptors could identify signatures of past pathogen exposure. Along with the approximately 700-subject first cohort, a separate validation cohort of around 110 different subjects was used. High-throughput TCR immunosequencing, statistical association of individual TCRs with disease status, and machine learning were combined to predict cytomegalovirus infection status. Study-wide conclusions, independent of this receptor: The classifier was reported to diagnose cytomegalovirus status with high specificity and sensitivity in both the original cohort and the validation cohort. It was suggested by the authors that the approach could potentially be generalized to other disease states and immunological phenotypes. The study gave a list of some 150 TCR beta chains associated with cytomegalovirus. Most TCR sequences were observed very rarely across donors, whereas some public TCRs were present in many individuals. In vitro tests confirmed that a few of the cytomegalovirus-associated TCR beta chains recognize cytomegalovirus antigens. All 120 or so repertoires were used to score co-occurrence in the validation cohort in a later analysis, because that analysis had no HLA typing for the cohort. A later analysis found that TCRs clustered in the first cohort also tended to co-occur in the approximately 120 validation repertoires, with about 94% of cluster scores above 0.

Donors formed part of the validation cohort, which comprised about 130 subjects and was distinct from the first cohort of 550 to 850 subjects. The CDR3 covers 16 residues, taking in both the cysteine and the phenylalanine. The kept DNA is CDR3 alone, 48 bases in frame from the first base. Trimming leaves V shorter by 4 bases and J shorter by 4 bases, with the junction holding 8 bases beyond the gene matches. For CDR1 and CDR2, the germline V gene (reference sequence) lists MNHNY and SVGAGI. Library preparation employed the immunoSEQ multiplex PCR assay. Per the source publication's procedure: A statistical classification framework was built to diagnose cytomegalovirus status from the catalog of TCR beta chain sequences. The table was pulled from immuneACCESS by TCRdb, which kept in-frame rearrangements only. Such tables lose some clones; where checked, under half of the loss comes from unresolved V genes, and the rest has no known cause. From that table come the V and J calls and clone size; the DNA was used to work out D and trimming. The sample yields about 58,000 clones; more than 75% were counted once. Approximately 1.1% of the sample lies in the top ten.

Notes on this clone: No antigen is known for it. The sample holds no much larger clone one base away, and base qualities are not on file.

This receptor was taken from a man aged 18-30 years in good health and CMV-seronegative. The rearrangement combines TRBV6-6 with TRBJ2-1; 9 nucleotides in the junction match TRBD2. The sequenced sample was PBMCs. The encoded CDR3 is CASSFSEREAYNEQFF. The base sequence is TGTGCCAGCAGTTTCTCGGAGCGGGAGGCGTACAATGAGCAGTTCTTC.